This T cell receptor (beta chain) stems from a study of T-cell reconstitution after alpha-beta-depleted transplantation in children. The CDR3 runs 16 residues. Per the germline V gene, CDR1 is SQVTM and CDR2 is ANQGSEA. Preparation of the TCRbeta library involved a method that used unique molecular identifiers. TCRdb re-called the PCR reads through MiXCR, storing one row per CDR3 protein. The sample holds about 400,000 distinct CDR3 sequences, just over 20% seen once. This clonotype came up a few times. Germline is not matched at one junction end, which may reflect a read error. The V gene is TRBV29-1, the J gene TRBJ2-1, with TRBD1 matching over 10 bases. This clonotype originated in a human donor who donated a stem cell graft to a child with acute myeloid leukemia. Sequencing used PBMCs from the stem cell graft donor, obtained from the stem cell graft. CDR3 DNA sequence: TGCAGCGTTGAAGAAGAGGCATTGTCTATGGGGACAGGGGTAAACTTC. Translated: CSVEEEALSMGTGVNF.